This TCR beta chain originates from a study of blood T cells in healthy people across ages. Every donor gave ten milliliters of peripheral blood. The total RNA that was extracted per sample amounted to at least 5 micrograms. The authors ran a second PCR of about 7 to 11 cycles using a sample-barcoded 5' primer and a J-beta primer mix. The study obtained at least 3 million CDR3-containing paired-end reads from every sample. One entry per CDR3 protein results from TCRdb running MiXCR on the 5' RACE reads. The sample shows about 1.5 million distinct CDR3 sequences, 40% to 50% of them seen only once. The germline V gene encodes CDR1 PRHDT and CDR2 FYEKMQ (reference sequence). CDR3 length: 15 residues. The V gene end was trimmed by 5 bases and the J gene end by 5 bases; junction bases not matched to a gene: 9. On this clonotype: The antigen is unknown.

Whole-study results and caveats: More naive CD4+ cells and higher diversity marked long-lived donors relative to aged donors.

The sample taken for sequencing was blood. This clonotype was obtained from a young woman in good health. The chain recombines TRBV13 with TRBJ2-1, with 7 bases identical to TRBD2. The chain's CDR3 is CASSTLAGANNEQFF. For the CDR3, the DNA is TGTGCCAGCAGCACCCTGGCGGGAGCCAACAATGAGCAGTTCTTC.